This is a list of T cell receptor beta chains from one sample in a study of blood T cell repertoires in COVID-19. Some clones are missing from TCRdb's copy, which holds only in-frame ones; the method was immunoSEQ multiplex PCR. Of a few hundred thousand clones in the sample, roughly 90% were seen once. The sequencing sample was made of PBMCs or T cells enriched from blood (not recorded which). Every receptor here comes from a woman in her fifties or sixties who had recovered from COVID-19. Each CDR3 is given with its conserved first and last residue. The D gene is left open where the match is weak. Some rows have no size entry. The others give once, few or many, or a class for an expanded clone.

TRBJ2-2 NA NA TRBV3-1/TRBV3-2 TGTGCCAGCAGCCAGGCTGACAGCCTTAGGGCCGGGGAGCTGTTTTTT CASSQADSLRAGELFF
TRBJ1-1 NA NA TRBV4-2 TGTGCCAGCAGTCCGCTCCCGGGAGCCGGGGACACTGAAGCTTTCTTT CASSPLPGAGDTEAFF
TRBJ1-2 NA TRBD1 TRBV29-1 TGCAGCGACGGACAGGGGCGAGGTGGCTACACCTTC CSDGQGRGGYTF
TRBJ2-5 NA NA TRBV28 TGTGCCAGCAGTTTATCCCCGGAAGAGACCCAGTACTTC CASSLSPEETQYF
TRBJ2-7 medium-sized TRBD2 TRBV9 TGTGCCAGCAGCGCGACTAGCGGATACGAGCAGTACTTC CASSATSGYEQYF
TRBJ1-1 NA NA TRBV9 TGTGCCAGCAGCGTAGTTGGGGGCGGCGCTGAAGCTTTCTTT CASSVVGGGAEAFF
TRBJ2-1 NA TRBD1 TRBV9 TGTGCCAGCAGCGTGGGACAGAGCTACAATGAGCAGTTCTTC CASSVGQSYNEQFF
TRBJ1-5 NA NA TRBV7-2 TGTGCCAGCAGCCAAGTAGCGGGGAATCAGCCCCAGCATTTT CASSQVAGNQPQHF
TRBJ2-3 NA NA TRBV5-1 TGCGCCAGCAGCTTGGCCACCATCGGACTGGCAGATACGCAGTATTTT CASSLATIGLADTQYF
TRBJ1-1 NA NA TRBV18 TGTGCCAGCTCACCACCGTCATCTGGCGGGACGGAAGCTTTCTTT CASSPPSSGGTEAFF
TRBJ2-3 few TRBD2 TRBV4-1 TGCGCCAGCAGCCGATCAGGACTAGCGGGGGGAGGAACAGATACGCAGTATTTT CASSRSGLAGGGTDTQYF
TRBJ2-3 NA TRBD2 TRBV27 TGTGCCAGCAGTCCCTGGACTAGCGGCACAGATACGCAGTATTTT CASSPWTSGTDTQYF
TRBJ1-5 NA NA TRBV5-1 TGCGCCAGCAGCCCAGATAGCAATCAGCCCCAGCATTTT CASSPDSNQPQHF
TRBJ1-4 NA NA TRBV5-1 TGCGCCAGCAGTCAAGGTCGGGGAATTAATGAAAAACTGTTTTTT CASSQGRGINEKLFF
TRBJ2-3 NA TRBD1 TRBV3-1/TRBV3-2 TGTGCCAGCAGCAACCGGGACAGGGGAACAGATACGCAGTATTTT CASSNRDRGTDTQYF
TRBJ2-1 NA TRBD2 TRBV10-3 TGTGCCATCAGTGAGTCCGCGAGCGGGGGGCCTCTCAATGAGCAGTTCTTC CAISESASGGPLNEQFF
TRBJ1-5 NA NA TRBV7-9 TGTGCCAGCAGCTTTGAGGGTTATCAGCCCCAGCATTTT CASSFEGYQPQHF
TRBJ1-2 few TRBD1 TRBV18 TGTGCCAGCTCACCTGAACAGGGGAATGGCTACACCTTC CASSPEQGNGYTF
TRBJ1-6 NA TRBD1 TRBV2 TGTGCCAGCAGCTGGAACAGGGGGATGGATTCACCCCTCCACTTT CASSWNRGMDSPLHF
TRBJ2-2 NA NA TRBV1 TGCACCAGCAGCCAAGAGTGGTGGGCTAGCGGGAAGGGCGGGGAGCTGTTTTTT CTSSQEWWASGKGGELFF
TRBJ1-1 NA NA TRBV2 TGTGTCGCTAACGGACAGATAGAAGCTTTCTTT CVANGQIEAFF
TRBJ2-3 NA TRBD1 TRBV7-9 TGTGCCTGGACAGGGGGGTCGGCAGATACGCAGTATTTT CAWTGGSADTQYF
TRBJ1-1 NA TRBD1 TRBV28 TGTGCCAGCAGTTATTACAGGGGTAGCGTCCCTGAAGCTTTCTTT CASSYYRGSVPEAFF
TRBJ2-3 NA TRBD2 TRBV3-1/TRBV3-2 TGTGCCAGCAGCCAAGTCCTGCTAGCGGGAGGCTTTGATACGCAGTATTTT CASSQVLLAGGFDTQYF
TRBJ2-1 NA NA TRBV14 TGTGCCAGCAGCCATTGGGGGGGGCCATACAATGAGCAGTTCTTC CASSHWGGPYNEQFF
TRBJ2-6 NA TRBD1 TRBV9 TGTGCCAGCAGCGTGGACAGGACCAACTCTGGGGCCAACGTCCTGACTTTC CASSVDRTNSGANVLTF
TRBJ2-3 once TRBD1 TRBV2 TGTGCCAGCAGCCCTGGACAGGTCACAGATACGCAGTATTTT CASSPGQVTDTQYF
TRBJ1-4 NA NA TRBV5-1 TGCGCCAGCAGCTTGGTTGGGAGACCTTACTCTGAAAAACTGTTTTTT CASSLVGRPYSEKLFF
TRBJ1-5 NA TRBD1 TRBV27 TGTGCCAGCAGCCCAGTCCCGGGACAGGGACGGAGACAGCCCCAGCATTTT CASSPVPGQGRRQPQHF
TRBJ2-7 few NA TRBV19 TGTGCCAGTAGCCAGGGAATAGGGTCCTACGAGCAGTACTTC CASSQGIGSYEQYF
TRBJ2-6 NA TRBD2 TRBV30 TGTGCCTCCCCGGGGGGGCCCCTTTCCGGGGCCAACGTCCTGACTTTC CASPGGPLSGANVLTF
TRBJ2-1 few NA TRBV9 TGTGCCAGCAGCGTTGAGGCCTTCTCCTACAATGAGCAGTTCTTC CASSVEAFSYNEQFF
TRBJ1-3 NA TRBD1 TRBV10-1 TGCGCCAGCAGCGGGACAGGGATAATCGGAAACACCATATATTTT CASSGTGIIGNTIYF